This passage covers 25 T cell receptor beta chains from one sample sequenced in a study of identical twins. In TCRdb, the 5' RACE reads were re-called with MiXCR into one record per CDR3 protein. The data hold hundreds of thousands of distinct CDR3 sequences, with 7.1% observed a single time. This sample also appeared in a second study, on yellow fever vaccine responses in identical twins.

The sequenced material came from PBMCs. Receptor source: a woman younger than 30 in good health.

This clonotype showed up just a few times. The V call is TRBV20-1, the J call TRBJ2-1, with D maybe TRBD1 (5 bases). V dropped 2 bases and J dropped 4 bases, with 18 bases sitting between them. Germline CDR1 is DFQATT and CDR2 is SNEGSKA (reference sequence). The CDR3 has 16 amino acids. The CDR3 DNA reads as TGCAGTGCTAGACAGGGTGTGACTCGGAATTACAATGAGCAGTTCTTC. This sequence encodes CSARQGVTRNYNEQFF.

The gene calls are TRBV11-2 and TRBJ2-5; 11 bases are a match to TRBD2. In germline, CDR1 is SGHAT, CDR2 FQNNGV. Trimming took 3 bases from V and 0 from J; bases not matched to a gene: 3. CDR3 length: 16 residues. The CDR3 loop is CASSFTSGGNQETQYF. Written as DNA, the CDR3 is TGTGCCAGCAGCTTTACTAGCGGGGGAAACCAAGAGACCCAGTACTTC.

In its sample, this clonotype was seen many times. The gene calls are TRBV24-1 and TRBJ2-3, with a possible D match to TRBD1 (5 bases). In germline, CDR1 is KGHDR, CDR2 SFDVKD. The CDR3 consists of 14 residues. The ends were cut back, 0 bases at V and 5 bases at J, with 8 bases in the middle. The CDR3 nucleotides are TGTGCCACCAGTGATTTGCGAACAGGAGATACGCAGTATTTT. Protein: CATSDLRTGDTQYF.

This clonotype has more than one count but fewer than ten. Here the CDR3 reads CATSALAGGADTQYF. CDR3 nucleotides: TGTGCCACCAGTGCGCTAGCGGGAGGTGCAGATACGCAGTATTTT. The J gene is TRBJ2-3, the V gene TRBV24-1, with TRBD2 matching 11 bases. This CDR3 is 15 amino acids long. The V gene's germline CDR1 is KGHDR and CDR2 SFDVKD. V shed 5 bases and J 4 bases; nucleotides not matched to a gene: 4.

This sequence joins TRBV7-9 and TRBJ1-1, with unresolved D. This CDR3 has 14 amino acids. Germline CDR1 is SEHNR and CDR2 is FQNEAQ (reference sequence). V dropped 3 bases and J dropped 2 bases, with 10 bases sitting between them. The chain's CDR3 is CASSFQAINTEAFF. The DNA of the CDR3 is TGTGCCAGCAGCTTTCAGGCTATTAACACTGAAGCTTTCTTT.

On this clonotype itself: It may be a read error: a sequence one base away is much more abundant. V and J are TRBV7-3 and TRBJ2-2; no definite D call. V lost 5 bases to trimming and J lost 1 base, with 14 bases between them. Looked up from germline, CDR1 is SGHTA and CDR2 is FQGTGA. This CDR3 is 16 amino acids long. CDR3 amino acids: CASSPYPFKNTGELFF. CDR3 bases: TGTGCCAGCAGCCCCTATCCCTTCAAGAACACCGGGGAGCTGTTTTTT. The full variable domain, rest sourced from reference TRBV7-3 and TRBJ2-2, is GAGVSQTPSNKVTEKGKYVELRCDPISGHTALYWYRQSLGQGPEFLIYFQGTGAADDSGLPNDRFFAVRPEGSVSTLKIQRTERGDSAVYLCASSPYPFKNTGELFFGEGSRLTVL.

This clonotype was counted many times. The J gene is TRBJ1-1, the V gene TRBV3-1; D gene ambiguous. CDR1 and CDR2 (germline): LGHDT, YNNKEL (reference sequence). The CDR3 contains 15 residues. The germline V and J ends were trimmed by 3 bases and 0 bases, with 11 bases remaining between them. The CDR3 sequence: CASSHLGRLNTEAFF. In nucleotides, the CDR3 is TGTGCCAGCAGCCACCTCGGACGGTTGAACACTGAAGCTTTCTTT.

At least ten counts were recorded for this clonotype. The J gene is TRBJ1-6, the V gene TRBV5-1; 8 bases map to TRBD1. After removal of 2 bases from V and 8 bases from J, the junction contained 12 bases not matched to a gene. Germline-derived CDR1 and CDR2 are SGHRS and YFSETQ. The CDR3 extends over 17 amino acids. CDR3 residues: CASSFLPGQVLDSPLHF. The DNA of the CDR3 is TGCGCCAGCAGCTTCCTCCCGGGACAGGTTCTTGATTCACCCCTCCACTTT.

The V gene is TRBV3-1, the J gene TRBJ2-5, with TRBD2 identical over 11 bases. V lost 2 bases and J lost 4; bases outside the gene matches: 3. This CDR3 comprises 15 residues. Germline CDR1 LGHDT, CDR2 YNNKEL (reference sequence). The CDR3 sequence is CASSQSLAGGETQYF. The CDR3 bases are TGTGCCAGCAGCCAATCCCTAGCGGGGGGAGAGACCCAGTACTTC.

This clonotype was recorded many times. V is TRBV12-3 or TRBV12-4 and J is TRBJ1-1; 7 nucleotides match TRBD1. J lost 4 bases, V lost 6 bases, and 8 bases had no gene match. The CDR3 covers 14 residues. The CDR3 DNA reads TGTGCCAGCAGAACGACAGGGTACGGCACTGAAGCTTTCTTT. This translates into CASRTTGYGTEAFF.

This clonotype was detected many times. This chain connects TRBV25-1 to TRBJ2-5; possibly TRBD1 or TRBD2 for D (5 bases each). Trimming stripped 0 bases from V and 6 bases from J, with 14 bases between. Germline CDR1 is MGHDK and CDR2 is SYGVNS. CDR3 length equals 15 residues. CDR3 bases: TGTGCCAGCAGTGAATATGCGGGTCAGGGCCAGACCCAGTACTTC. Residues: CASSEYAGQGQTQYF.

The V and J genes are TRBV19 and TRBJ2-1, with 10 bases matching TRBD2. The CDR3 is 18 residues long. Germline CDR1 reads LNHDA; CDR2 reads SQIVND (reference sequence). V lost 9 bases and J lost 2; bases outside the gene matches: 16. CDR3 DNA sequence: TGTGCCAGCGGATGGGGCCCGATAGCGGGAGGTACCTACAATGAGCAGTTCTTC. It encodes CASGWGPIAGGTYNEQFF.

Only a few counts were recorded for this clonotype. The V and J genes are TRBV5-6 and TRBJ2-5; TRBD1 aligns across 8 bases. Germline trimming cut 0 bases from V and 7 bases from J; bases unmatched to any gene: 8. This CDR3 spans 15 amino acids. Germline V gene data show CDR1 as SGHDT and CDR2 as YYEEEE. CDR3 residues: CASSLAGTGRGTQYF. The CDR3 coding sequence is TGTGCCAGCAGCTTGGCGGGGACAGGCAGAGGGACCCAGTACTTC.

This clonotype has a count of ten or more. V and J are TRBV3-1 and TRBJ1-6, with D possibly matching TRBD1 (5 bases). The germline gives CDR1 LGHDT, CDR2 YNNKEL (reference sequence). Trimming cost V 4 bases and J 0 bases, with 10 bases left between them. The CDR3 runs to 16 residues. The CDR3 sequence is CASSPAGSSYNSPLHF. DNA of the CDR3: TGTGCCAGCAGCCCTGCAGGGAGCTCCTATAATTCACCCCTCCACTTT. The full variable domain, with the rest looked up from reference TRBV3-1 and TRBJ1-6, is DTAVSQTPKYLVTQMGNDKSIKCEQNLGHDTMYWYKQDSKKFLKIMFSYNNKELIINETVPNRFSPKSPDKAHLNLHINSLELGDSAVYFCASSPAGSSYNSPLHFGNGTRLTVT.

There are a few counts of this clonotype. The chain is built from TRBV5-1 and TRBJ2-7, with 10 nucleotides matching TRBD1. Per germline, CDR1 SGHRS and CDR2 YFSETQ. The CDR3 is made up of 15 amino acids. Losses at the gene ends were 4 bases for V and 4 bases for J; bases not matched to a gene: 8. The CDR3 region is CASSDRTGGVYEQYF. CDR3 bases: TGCGCCAGCAGCGACCGGACAGGGGGGGTATACGAGCAGTACTTC.

In its sample, this clonotype was seen a few times. The chain joins TRBV12-3 or TRBV12-4 to TRBJ2-7; 9 bases line up with TRBD2. CDR3 length: 15 amino acids. J lost 3 bases, V lost 2 bases, and 5 bases had no gene match. In DNA, the CDR3 is TGTGCCAGCAGTTTACGGCTAGCGGGATTCTACGAGCAGTACTTC. Protein product: CASSLRLAGFYEQYF.

This clonotype was detected many times. The chain couples TRBV7-9 to TRBJ1-2; D gene ambiguous. Germline V CDR1 and CDR2: SEHNR, FQNEAQ (reference sequence). Trimming took off 0 bases at V and 3 bases at J, with 8 bases between the two ends. The CDR3 contains 14 residues. The CDR3 nucleotides read TGTGCCAGCAGCTTAGCTGGCAGCGACTATGGCTACACCTTC. It codes for CASSLAGSDYGYTF. The complete variable domain, with remaining parts taken from reference TRBV7-9 and TRBJ1-2, reads DTGVSQNPRHKITKRGQNVTFRCDPISEHNRLYWYRQTLGQGPEFLTYFQNEAQLEKSRLLSDRFSAERPKGSFSTLEIQRTEQGDSAMYLCASSLAGSDYGYTFGSGTRLTVV.

This clonotype was observed a handful of times. V usage is TRBV15 and J usage is TRBJ2-3; D is perhaps TRBD1 or TRBD2 (5 bases each). V was cut by 0 bases and J by 3 bases, with 16 bases left in between. The CDR3 extends over 17 amino acids. Germline V CDR1 and CDR2: LNHNV, YYDKDF (reference sequence). CDR3 bases: TGTGCCACCAGCAGAGAGAATTTGGGGGTCGCAACAGATACGCAGTATTTT. Protein sequence: CATSRENLGVATDTQYF. Combining the CDR3 with reference TRBV15 and TRBJ2-3 gives the whole variable domain DAMVIQNPRYQVTQFGKPVTLSCSQTLNHNVMYWYQQKSSQAPKLLFHYYDKDFNNEADTPDNFQSRRPNTSFCFLDIRSPGLGDTAMYLCATSRENLGVATDTQYFGPGTRLTVL.

The chain is built from TRBV3-1 and TRBJ2-4, with 9 bases identical to TRBD2. Trimming took 0 bases from V and 7 from J; bases not matched to a gene: 10. There are 17 residues in the CDR3. The germline V gene encodes CDR1 LGHDT and CDR2 YNNKEL (reference sequence). This chain's CDR3 is CASSQEGSGLAGNIQYF. CDR3 in DNA: TGTGCCAGCAGCCAAGAAGGTTCGGGACTAGCAGGGAACATTCAGTACTTC.

This clonotype was counted at least ten times. The genes are TRBV7-2 and TRBJ1-5; D call uncertain. Trimming removed 1 base at V and 3 bases at J, with 7 bases between. In germline, CDR1 is SGHTA, CDR2 FQGNSA. CDR3 length: 14 residues. Here the CDR3 reads CASSLGQFNQPQHF. CDR3 DNA sequence: TGTGCCAGCAGCTTAGGCCAGTTCAATCAGCCCCAGCATTTT. Drawing the rest from reference TRBV7-2 and TRBJ1-5, the complete variable domain is GAGVSQSPSNKVTEKGKDVELRCDPISGHTALYWYRQSLGQGLEFLIYFQGNSAPDKSGLPSDRFSAERTGGSVSTLTIQRTQQEDSAVYLCASSLGQFNQPQHFGDGTRLSIL.

At least ten counts were recorded for this clonotype. The J gene is TRBJ1-1, the V gene TRBV21-1; TRBD1, the D gene given by the table, was not confirmed from the DNA. TRBV21-1 is annotated as a pseudogene. The CDR3 length is 14 residues. CDR3 in amino acids: CASSKRGILSEAFF. CDR3 nucleotides: TGTGCCAGCAGCAAAAGGGGTATTTTATCTGAAGCTTTCTTT.

The chain employs TRBV15 and TRBJ2-2, with TRBD1 matching 7 bases. Germline assignment: CDR1 LNHNV and CDR2 YYDKDF (reference sequence). The CDR3 totals 15 residues. The V segment lost 1 base and the J segment 3 bases; nucleotides outside the gene matches: 2. The CDR3 DNA reads as TGTGCCACCAGCAGAGGGACAGGTGACACCGGGGAGCTGTTTTTT. Protein product: CATSRGTGDTGELFF.

This clonotype has at least ten counts. The rearrangement joins TRBV7-8 to TRBJ2-1; a weak D match, TRBD2 (7 bases). CDR1 and CDR2 from the germline V gene are SGHVS and FQNEAQ. Trimming took 1 base from V and 0 from J, leaving 10 bases between them. The length of the CDR3 is 16 residues. The CDR3 reads CASSLGGGVSYNEQFF. CDR3 nucleotides: TGTGCCAGCAGCTTAGGAGGGGGGGTCTCCTACAATGAGCAGTTCTTC.

The chain employs TRBV6-1 and TRBJ2-1; unclear D gene. This CDR3 is built from 13 residues. From germline, CDR1 is MNHNS and CDR2 SASEGT. Trimming took 2 bases from V and 1 from J, leaving 3 bases between them. The DNA for the CDR3 is TGTGCCAGCAGTGAAAATTCCTACAATGAGCAGTTCTTC. Encoded protein: CASSENSYNEQFF.

Only a few counts were recorded for this clonotype. This sequence joins TRBV12-3 or TRBV12-4 and TRBJ2-1, with D perhaps given as TRBD1 or TRBD2 (5 bases each). This CDR3 spans 14 amino acids. V lost 4 bases to trimming and J lost 5 bases, with 12 bases between them. CDR3 in amino acids: CASSWGIGDNEQFF. CDR3 nucleotides: TGTGCCAGCAGTTGGGGGATTGGGGACAATGAGCAGTTCTTC.